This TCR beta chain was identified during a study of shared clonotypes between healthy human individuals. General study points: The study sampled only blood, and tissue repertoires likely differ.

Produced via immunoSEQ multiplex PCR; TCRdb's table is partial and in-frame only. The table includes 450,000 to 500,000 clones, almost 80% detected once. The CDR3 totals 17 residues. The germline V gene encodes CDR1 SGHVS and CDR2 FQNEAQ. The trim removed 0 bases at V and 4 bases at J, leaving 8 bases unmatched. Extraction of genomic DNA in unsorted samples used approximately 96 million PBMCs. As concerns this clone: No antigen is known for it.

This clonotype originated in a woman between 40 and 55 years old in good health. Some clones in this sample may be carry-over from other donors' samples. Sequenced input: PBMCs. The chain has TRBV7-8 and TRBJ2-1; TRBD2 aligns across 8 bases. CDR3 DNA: TGTGCCAGCAGCTTAGCCCCCGGGACTAGTCGGTACAATGAGCAGTTCTTC. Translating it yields CASSLAPGTSRYNEQFF. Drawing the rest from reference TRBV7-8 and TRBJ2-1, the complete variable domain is GAGVSQSPRYKVAKRGQDVALRCDPISGHVSLFWYQQALGQGPEFLTYFQNEAQLDKSGLPSDRFFAERPEGSVSTLKIQRTQQEDSAVYLCASSLAPGTSRYNEQFFGPGTRLTVL.